The 17 T cell receptor beta chains given below trace back to one sample, sequenced in a study of blood T cell repertoires in COVID-19. Some clones are missing from TCRdb's copy, which holds only in-frame ones; the method was immunoSEQ multiplex PCR. This table holds some 110,000 clones, approximately 87% found once. The material sequenced was peripheral blood. The receptors here all came from a man in his sixties or seventies who had recovered from COVID-19.

This clone was recorded a few times. The rearrangement joins TRBV5-1 to TRBJ2-1, with 8 bases fitting TRBD2. The trim removed 4 bases at V and 0 bases at J, leaving 3 bases unmatched. CDR1 SGHRS and CDR2 YFSETQ come from the germline V gene. CDR3 length: 15 residues. Here the CDR3 DNA reads TGCGCCAGCAGCCCGGCGGGAGGCTCCTACAATGAGCAGTTCTTC. Amino acids: CASSPAGGSYNEQFF.

V usage is TRBV27 and J usage is TRBJ1-4, with D tentatively TRBD1 (6 bases). The CDR3 runs 15 residues. From germline, CDR1 is MNHEY and CDR2 SMNVEV (reference sequence). The V end lost 0 bases, the J end lost 8 bases, and 13 bases lay between the germline ends. The CDR3 loop reads CASSLSGGLGEKLFF. DNA for the CDR3: TGTGCCAGCAGTTTATCGGGGGGGCTTGGAGAAAAACTGTTTTTT.

The chain uses TRBV2 and TRBJ1-1; D is unclear. V lost 3 bases and J lost 5, with 7 bases in between. CDR3 length: 12 amino acids. Germline V gene lookup returns CDR1 SNHLY and CDR2 FYNNEI. CDR3 loop: CASSDRFTEAFF. The CDR3 region has the DNA TGTGCCAGCAGTGATCGTTTTACTGAAGCTTTCTTT.

This chain joins TRBV5-5 and TRBJ2-1, with D tentatively TRBD2 (5 bases). Per the germline V gene, CDR1 is SGHKS and CDR2 is YYEKEE (reference sequence). Trimming removed 0 bases from V and 0 bases from J, with 7 bases in between. The CDR3 sequence is 15 residues long. The DNA for the CDR3 is TGTGCCAGCAGCTTGGTGGGGAGCTCCTACAATGAGCAGTTCTTC. It specifies CASSLVGSSYNEQFF.

This clone was seen only once. The chain uses TRBV6-5 and TRBJ1-1; D not resolved. The CDR3 loop spans 14 amino acids. Germline V gives CDR1 MNHEY, CDR2 SVGAGI. Trimming removed 8 bases from V and 2 bases from J, with 15 bases in between. The CDR3 region has the DNA TGTGCCAGCTCCCCCCGACAAGGTAACACTGAAGCTTTCTTT. It translates to CASSPRQGNTEAFF.

The CDR3 reads CAWSPWTSAATSSYNEQFF. The CDR3 DNA is TGTGCCTGGAGTCCATGGACTAGCGCGGCGACAAGCTCCTACAATGAGCAGTTCTTC. V and J are TRBV30 and TRBJ2-1, with 9 nucleotides matching TRBD2. The V gene's germline CDR1 is GTSNPN and CDR2 SVGIG (reference sequence). V was pared by 2 bases and J by 0 bases, with 14 bases of the junction left unmatched. The CDR3 is 19 residues long.

The CDR3 region is CASSQGTGGLDGYTF. The CDR3 coding sequence is TGCGCCAGCAGCCAAGGGACAGGGGGCTTAGATGGCTACACCTTC. The rearrangement joins TRBV4-3 to TRBJ1-2, with 11 bases that match TRBD1. The germline CDR1 and CDR2 sequences are LGHNA and YSLEER. The CDR3 runs to 15 residues. V trimming: 1 base; J trimming: 6 bases; junction bases outside the gene matches: 4.

This clone was seen only once. This chain joins TRBV6-5 and TRBJ2-7; D possibly corresponds to TRBD2 (6 bases). CDR3 length equals 16 residues. Germline V CDR1 and CDR2: MNHEY, SVGAGI. V lost 2 bases to trimming and J lost 3 bases, with 17 bases between them. The CDR3 protein is CASSYRDFRSYYEQYF. The DNA of the CDR3 is TGTGCCAGCAGTTACCGGGACTTTCGCTCTTACTACGAGCAGTACTTC.

The rearrangement links TRBV28 to TRBJ2-5, with 9 bases aligning to TRBD1. V gave up 5 bases and J gave up 5 bases; unmatched junction bases: 12. This CDR3 spans 16 amino acids. The germline V gene has CDR1 MDHEN and CDR2 SYDVKM. The CDR3 sequence is CASSPPGQGVEETQYF. Written as DNA, the CDR3 is TGTGCCAGCAGTCCCCCGGGACAGGGCGTTGAGGAGACCCAGTACTTC.

This clone was picked up a small number of times. The V and J genes are TRBV6-5 and TRBJ1-3, with 8 positions matching TRBD1. J gave up 4 bases and V 6 bases, and 8 bases lay outside the gene matches. The CDR3 is made up of 15 amino acids. Germline lookup yields CDR1 MNHEY and CDR2 SVGAGI. CDR3 protein: CASRSRGQGGNTIYF. The DNA of the CDR3 is TGTGCCAGCAGATCCAGGGGGCAGGGAGGAAACACCATATATTTT.

The chain employs TRBV4-1 and TRBJ2-1; D might be TRBD1 (5 bases). V was clipped by 1 base and J by 2 bases, with 9 bases between them. There are 15 residues in the CDR3. Germline CDR1 and CDR2: MGHRA and YSYEKL. The CDR3 DNA reads TGCGCCAGCAGCCAAGGAGACAGAACCTACAATGAGCAGTTCTTC. Translation gives CASSQGDRTYNEQFF.

In its sample, this clone was seen once. The chain is built from TRBV29-1 and TRBJ1-6; TRBD1 aligns across 11 bases. CDR1 is SQVTM, CDR2 ANQGSEA, per germline. The J segment lost 9 bases and the V segment lost 5 bases, leaving 3 bases of the junction unmatched. This CDR3 has 13 residues. DNA of the CDR3: TGCAGCGTTTGGACAGGGGGCTCTTCACCCCTCCACTTT. This codes for CSVWTGGSSPLHF.

This sequence joins TRBV5-4 and TRBJ2-2; TRBD2 is a possible D gene (5 bases). This CDR3 has 15 residues. V lost 4 bases and J lost 7, with 17 bases in between. Germline-derived CDR1 and CDR2 are SGHNT and YYREEE (reference sequence). The CDR3 region has the DNA TGTGCCAGCAGCCTGGATGCCCTAGCAGGCGGGGAGCTGTTTTTT. This gives the protein CASSLDALAGGELFF.

The gene calls are TRBV2 and TRBJ2-3; TRBD2 matches at 10 bases. The CDR3 loop spans 14 amino acids. V was clipped by 7 bases and J by 3 bases; unmatched bases: 4. Germline-derived CDR1 and CDR2 are SNHLY and FYNNEI. The CDR3 loop is CASTSGSWTDTQYF. The DNA for the CDR3 is TGTGCCAGCACTAGCGGGAGCTGGACAGATACGCAGTATTTT.

The chain carries TRBV4-2 and TRBJ1-4, with no clear D. In germline, CDR1 is LGHNA, CDR2 YNFKEQ. V gave up 5 bases and J gave up 8 bases, with 18 bases separating them. CDR3 length: 15 residues. The CDR3 loop is CASSAHAGGEEKLFF. CDR3 DNA sequence: TGTGCCAGCAGCGCACATGCTGGTGGGGAGGAAAAACTGTTTTTT.

This chain uses TRBV5-1 with TRBJ1-4, with D maybe TRBD1 (6 bases). Germline loops: CDR1 SGHRS, CDR2 YFSETQ. Trimming shortened V by 4 bases and J by 6 bases, and 13 bases separated the two germline ends. This CDR3 region has 14 residues. The CDR3, as DNA: TGCGCCAGCAGCGAGAGGGGGATGGATGAAAAACTGTTTTTT. Protein: CASSERGMDEKLFF.

This clone was counted at least ten times. The rearrangement uses TRBV18 and TRBJ2-7, with TRBD1 identical over 12 bases. The CDR3 is 15 amino acids. V gave up 4 bases and J gave up 4 bases; unmatched junction bases: 5. CDR1 and CDR2 from the germline V gene are KGHSH and LQKENI. The CDR3 spells CASSLGTGGRYEQYF. CDR3 nucleotides: TGTGCCAGCTCACTAGGGACAGGGGGCCGGTACGAGCAGTACTTC.